This T cell receptor beta chain was sequenced for a study of blood T cell repertoires in COVID-19. As for the study in general: Collection of acute and convalescent COVID-19 samples took place in the United States, Italy and Spain.

Seattle-derived patients entered the study during active infection and were followed longitudinally. Study processing details: Estimates of nucleated cell counts were drawn from the amplification of reference gene primers. Generated by immunoSEQ multiplex PCR, the TCRdb table keeps only in-frame clones and is missing some. That table supplies the V and J calls and clone size; D and trimming were determined from the DNA. The data contain 28,000 or so clones, roughly 86% of them singletons. The CDR3 runs 12 residues. Germline lookup yields CDR1 MNHNY and CDR2 SVGAGI (reference sequence). The V end was cut by 7 bases, the J end by 1 base, with 5 bases between.

The receptor comes from a man aged 55 to 69 with COVID-19, enrolled during active disease. Sequencing was carried out using peripheral blood. The chain joins TRBV6-6 to TRBJ1-3, with D unresolved. The CDR3, as DNA: TGTGCCAGCACGGAGTCTGGAAACACCATATATTTT. Its protein is CASTESGNTIYF.